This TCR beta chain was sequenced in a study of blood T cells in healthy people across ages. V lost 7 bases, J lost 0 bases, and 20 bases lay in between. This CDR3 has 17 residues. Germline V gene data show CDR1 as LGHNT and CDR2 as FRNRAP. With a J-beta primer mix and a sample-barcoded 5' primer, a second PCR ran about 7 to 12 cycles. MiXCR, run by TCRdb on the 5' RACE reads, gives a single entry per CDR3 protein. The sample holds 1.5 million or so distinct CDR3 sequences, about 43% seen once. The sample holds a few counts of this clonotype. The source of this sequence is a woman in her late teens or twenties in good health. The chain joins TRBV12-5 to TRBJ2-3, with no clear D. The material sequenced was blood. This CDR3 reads CASDRPVEDTSTDTQYF. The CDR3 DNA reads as TGTGCTAGTGATCGACCCGTTGAAGATACTAGCACAGATACGCAGTATTTT.